This TCR beta chain was sequenced in a study of T-cell memory formation after mild COVID-19. General observations from the study: The finding that pre-infection memory included some responding clones suggested that cross-reactive memory joined.

Employing constant-segment primers, 5'RACE generated TCR alpha and TCR beta cDNA libraries bearing sample barcodes and UMIs. One entry per CDR3 protein, called by TCRdb with MiXCR from the 5' RACE reads. The sample lists about 270,000 distinct CDR3 sequences; about 16% were seen once. This clonotype showed up just a few times. Its antigen remains unknown. Unmatched junction bases numbered 4, after V lost 4 bases and J lost 2 bases. The CDR3 is 13 residues long. Germline V gene sequence: CDR1 SQVTM, CDR2 ANQGSEA. The V and J genes are TRBV29-1 and TRBJ2-7, with TRBD1 matching over 8 bases. This TCR was sampled from a young man who had mild COVID-19 (a few samples of this study predate the infection). Cell type and time point are not known. The sequencing input was PBMCs or a T cell subset sorted from them (not recorded which). Written as DNA, the CDR3 is TGCAGCGTTGCTACAGGGGGGACCTACGAGCAGTACTTC. It translates to CSVATGGTYEQYF.